This TCR beta chain is from a study of PD-1 blockade in mismatch repair-deficient tumors (dated by TCRdb to 2017 to 2019). Looking at the study overall: Between September 2013 and September 2016, the trial enrolled some 91 consecutive patients with 12 mismatch repair-deficient cancer types, every one of whom had been previously treated and was progressing. Tumor-associated T cell clones were tracked in the peripheral blood of patients responding to PD-1 blockade by deep sequencing of TCR CDR3 regions.

This clone is regarded as medium-sized (0.01 to 0.1%). Its antigen is currently not known. Within one base of it there is no much larger clone, and no base qualities were kept. For every enrolled patient, mismatch repair deficiency was confirmed by either polymerase chain reaction or immunohistochemistry. TCR sequencing was carried out for three patients who responded to pembrolizumab therapy. The phase II trial prospectively evaluated PD-1 blockade with pembrolizumab in advanced mismatch repair-deficient cancers, independent of tissue of origin. Peripheral blood T cell samples were serially collected before and at multiple times after PD-1 blockade was started. Blood sampling time points were reported as weeks after the first dose of pembrolizumab. Library construction relied on the immunoSEQ multiplex PCR assay. The table was pulled from immuneACCESS by TCRdb, which kept in-frame rearrangements only. Such tables lose some clones; where checked, under half of the loss comes from unresolved V genes, and the rest has no known cause. The sample profile shows some 51,000 clones; roughly 80% of them were found once. The top ten clonotypes cover roughly 8.1% of the sample.

At the junction V is shortened by 1 base and J by 6 bases, with 13 bases in between. The germline V gene (reference sequence) specifies SGHAT as CDR1 and FQDESV as CDR2. The CDR3 sequence holds 14 residues, the cysteine and phenylalanine included. Just CDR3 DNA is preserved here, 42 bases in frame from base 1. Study-wide conclusions, independent of this receptor: After pembrolizumab, tumor-resident clones, which were often undetectable in blood before treatment, expanded rapidly and then contracted, generally ahead of radiologic responses.

This chain joins TRBV11-1 to TRBJ2-7; the D segment may tentatively be TRBD1 or TRBD2, each giving 5 matched bases. This TCR derives from an adult with mismatch repair-deficient cancer. The specimen comprised peripheral blood, sampled approximately 18 weeks after starting pembrolizumab. The sequence in DNA is TGTGCCAGCAGCTTAGTTTCTGGGGCGGGCGAGCAGTACTTC. Its amino acids are CASSLVSGAGEQYF.